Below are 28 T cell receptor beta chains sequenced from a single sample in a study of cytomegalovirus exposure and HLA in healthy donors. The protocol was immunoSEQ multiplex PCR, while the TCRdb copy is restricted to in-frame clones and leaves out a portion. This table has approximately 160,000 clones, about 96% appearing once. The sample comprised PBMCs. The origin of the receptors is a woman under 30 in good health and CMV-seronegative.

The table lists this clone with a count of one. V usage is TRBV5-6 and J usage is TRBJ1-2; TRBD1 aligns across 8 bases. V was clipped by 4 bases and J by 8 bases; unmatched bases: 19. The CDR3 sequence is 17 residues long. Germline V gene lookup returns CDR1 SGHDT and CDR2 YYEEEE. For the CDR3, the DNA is TGTGCCAGCAGCCCCGGGTTTGTAGGACAGGGTGTAAACGGCTACACCTTC. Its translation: CASSPGFVGQGVNGYTF.

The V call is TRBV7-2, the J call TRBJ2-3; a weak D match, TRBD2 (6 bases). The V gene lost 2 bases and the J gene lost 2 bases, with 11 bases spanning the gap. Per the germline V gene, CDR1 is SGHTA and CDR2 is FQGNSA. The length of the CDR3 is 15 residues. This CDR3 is CASSLTGTDTDTQYF. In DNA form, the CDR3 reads TGTGCCAGCAGCTTAACCGGGACTGACACAGATACGCAGTATTTT.

The CDR3: CASSGQSSYNEQFF. Written as DNA, the CDR3 is TGTGCCAGCTCAGGACAGAGCTCCTACAATGAGCAGTTCTTC. V usage is TRBV5-6 and J usage is TRBJ2-1, with D tentatively TRBD1 (6 bases). The CDR3 spans 14 residues. Germline lookup yields CDR1 SGHDT and CDR2 YYEEEE. V gave up 7 bases and J gave up 0 bases, with 11 bases separating them.

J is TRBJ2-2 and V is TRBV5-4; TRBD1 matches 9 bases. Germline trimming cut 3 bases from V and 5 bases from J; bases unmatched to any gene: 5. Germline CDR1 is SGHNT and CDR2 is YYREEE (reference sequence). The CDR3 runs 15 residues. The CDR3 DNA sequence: TGTGCCAGCAGCTGGACAGGGGTAGGGACCGGGGAGCTGTTTTTT. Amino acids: CASSWTGVGTGELFF.

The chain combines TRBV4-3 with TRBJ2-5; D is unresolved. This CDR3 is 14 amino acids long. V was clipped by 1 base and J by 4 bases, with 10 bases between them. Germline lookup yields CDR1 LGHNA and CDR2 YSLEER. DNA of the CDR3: TGCGCCAGCAGCCAAGCCGCGGTGGGAGAGACCCAGTACTTC. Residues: CASSQAAVGETQYF.

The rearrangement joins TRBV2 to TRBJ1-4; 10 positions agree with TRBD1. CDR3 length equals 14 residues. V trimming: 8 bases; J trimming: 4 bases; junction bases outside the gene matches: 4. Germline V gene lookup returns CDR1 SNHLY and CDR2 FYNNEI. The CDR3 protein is CASARDRGNEKLFF. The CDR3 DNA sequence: TGTGCCAGCGCCCGGGACAGGGGTAATGAAAAACTGTTTTTT.

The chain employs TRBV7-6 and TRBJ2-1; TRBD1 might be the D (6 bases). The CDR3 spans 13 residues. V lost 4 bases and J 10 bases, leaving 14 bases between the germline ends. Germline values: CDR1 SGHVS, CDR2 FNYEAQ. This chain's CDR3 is CASSSGTSKEQFF. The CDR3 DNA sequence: TGTGCCAGCAGCTCCGGGACATCGAAGGAGCAGTTCTTC.

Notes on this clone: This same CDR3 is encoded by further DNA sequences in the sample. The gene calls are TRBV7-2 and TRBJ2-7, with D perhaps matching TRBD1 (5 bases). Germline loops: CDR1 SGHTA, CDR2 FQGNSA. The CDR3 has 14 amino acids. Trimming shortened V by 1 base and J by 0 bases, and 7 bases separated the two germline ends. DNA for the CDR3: TGTGCCAGCAGCTTAGACAGGAGCTCCTACGAGCAGTACTTC. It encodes CASSLDRSSYEQYF.

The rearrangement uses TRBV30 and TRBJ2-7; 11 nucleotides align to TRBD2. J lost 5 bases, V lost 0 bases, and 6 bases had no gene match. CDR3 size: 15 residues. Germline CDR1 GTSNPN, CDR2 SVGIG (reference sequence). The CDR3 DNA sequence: TGTGCCTGGAGTGTTGGGATGGGACTAGCGGACGAGCAGTACTTC. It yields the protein CAWSVGMGLADEQYF.

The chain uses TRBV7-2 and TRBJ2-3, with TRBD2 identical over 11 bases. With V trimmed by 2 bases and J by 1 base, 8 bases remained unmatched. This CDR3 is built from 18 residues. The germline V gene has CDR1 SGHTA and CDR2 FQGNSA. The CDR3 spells CASSLQGSGGAGTDTQYF. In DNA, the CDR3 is TGTGCCAGCAGCTTACAAGGTAGCGGGGGGGCCGGCACAGATACGCAGTATTTT.

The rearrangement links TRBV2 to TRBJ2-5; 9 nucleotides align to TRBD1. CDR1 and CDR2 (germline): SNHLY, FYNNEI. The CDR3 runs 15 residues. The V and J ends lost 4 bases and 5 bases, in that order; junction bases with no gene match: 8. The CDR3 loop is CASSVNRGRGETQYF. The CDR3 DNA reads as TGTGCCAGCAGTGTGAACAGGGGGCGCGGGGAGACCCAGTACTTC. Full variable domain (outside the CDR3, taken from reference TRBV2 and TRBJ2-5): EPEVTQTPSHQVTQMGQEVILRCVPISNHLYFYWYRQILGQKVEFLVSFYNNEISEKSEIFDDQFSVERPDGSNFTLKIRSTKLEDSAMYFCASSVNRGRGETQYFGPGTRLLVL.

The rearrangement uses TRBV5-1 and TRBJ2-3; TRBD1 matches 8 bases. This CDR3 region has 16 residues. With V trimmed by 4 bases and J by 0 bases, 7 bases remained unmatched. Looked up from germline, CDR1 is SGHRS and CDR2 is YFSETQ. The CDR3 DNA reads TGCGCCAGCAGCGGAGGACAGGGCCCTAGCACAGATACGCAGTATTTT. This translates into CASSGGQGPSTDTQYF.

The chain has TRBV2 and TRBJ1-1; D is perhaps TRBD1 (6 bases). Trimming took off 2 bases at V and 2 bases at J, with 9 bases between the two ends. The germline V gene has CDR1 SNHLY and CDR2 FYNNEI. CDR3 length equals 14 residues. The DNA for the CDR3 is TGTGCCAGCAGTGAACCGGACAGTAACACTGAAGCTTTCTTT. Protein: CASSEPDSNTEAFF.

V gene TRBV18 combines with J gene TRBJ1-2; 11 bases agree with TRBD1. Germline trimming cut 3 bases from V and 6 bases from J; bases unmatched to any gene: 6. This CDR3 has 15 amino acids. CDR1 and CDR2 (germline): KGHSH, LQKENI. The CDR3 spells CASSPIGQGANGYTF. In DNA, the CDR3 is TGTGCCAGCTCACCGATCGGACAGGGGGCTAATGGCTACACCTTC.

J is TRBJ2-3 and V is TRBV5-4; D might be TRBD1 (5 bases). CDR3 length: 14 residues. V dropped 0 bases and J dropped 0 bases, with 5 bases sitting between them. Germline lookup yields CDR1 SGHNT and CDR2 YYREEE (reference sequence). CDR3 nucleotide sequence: TGTGCCAGCAGCTTGGGACAGAGCACAGATACGCAGTATTTT. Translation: CASSLGQSTDTQYF.

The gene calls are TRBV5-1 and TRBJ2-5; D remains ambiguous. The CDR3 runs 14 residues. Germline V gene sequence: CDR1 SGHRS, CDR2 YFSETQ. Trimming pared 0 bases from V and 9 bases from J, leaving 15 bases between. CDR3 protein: CASSLVPLDKAQYF. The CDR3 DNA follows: TGCGCCAGCAGCTTGGTCCCTCTCGACAAGGCCCAGTACTTC.

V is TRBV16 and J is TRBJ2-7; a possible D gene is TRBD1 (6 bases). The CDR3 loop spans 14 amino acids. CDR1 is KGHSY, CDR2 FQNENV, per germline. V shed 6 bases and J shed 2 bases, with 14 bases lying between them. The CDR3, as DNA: TGTGCCAGCAGTCACAACAGGGCAACCTACGAGCAGTACTTC. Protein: CASSHNRATYEQYF.

The CDR3 spells CASSRRLGSTDTQYF. In DNA form, the CDR3 reads TGCGCCAGCAGCCGCCGTTTGGGGAGTACAGATACGCAGTATTTT. J is TRBJ2-3 and V is TRBV5-1; perhaps TRBD2 as D (5 bases). V was shortened by 4 bases and J by 3 bases, with 15 bases between the two germline ends. This CDR3 region has 15 residues. In germline, CDR1 is SGHRS, CDR2 YFSETQ.

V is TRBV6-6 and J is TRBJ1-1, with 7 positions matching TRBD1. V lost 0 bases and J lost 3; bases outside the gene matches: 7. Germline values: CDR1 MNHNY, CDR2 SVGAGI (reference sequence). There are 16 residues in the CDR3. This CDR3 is CASSYSRDRGYTEAFF. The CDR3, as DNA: TGTGCCAGCAGTTACTCAAGGGACAGAGGATACACTGAAGCTTTCTTT.

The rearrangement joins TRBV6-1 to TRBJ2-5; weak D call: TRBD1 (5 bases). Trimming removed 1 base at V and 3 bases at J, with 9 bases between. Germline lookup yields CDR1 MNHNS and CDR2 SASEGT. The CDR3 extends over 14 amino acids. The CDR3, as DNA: TGTGCCAGCAGTGAAGGGGGCAGGGAAGAGACCCAGTACTTC. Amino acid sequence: CASSEGGREETQYF.

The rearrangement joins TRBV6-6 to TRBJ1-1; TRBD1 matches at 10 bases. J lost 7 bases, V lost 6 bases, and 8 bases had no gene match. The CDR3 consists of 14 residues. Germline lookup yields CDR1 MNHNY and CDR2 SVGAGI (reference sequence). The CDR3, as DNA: TGTGCCAGCAGATCCGGGACAGGGGCTTTTGAAGCTTTCTTT. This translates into CASRSGTGAFEAFF.

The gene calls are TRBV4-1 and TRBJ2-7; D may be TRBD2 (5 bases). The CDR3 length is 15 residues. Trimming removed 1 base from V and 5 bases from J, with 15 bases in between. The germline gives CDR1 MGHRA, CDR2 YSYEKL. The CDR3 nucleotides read TGCGCCAGCAGCCAAGGGATAAGTTCCGGGAACGAGCAGTACTTC. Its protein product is CASSQGISSGNEQYF.

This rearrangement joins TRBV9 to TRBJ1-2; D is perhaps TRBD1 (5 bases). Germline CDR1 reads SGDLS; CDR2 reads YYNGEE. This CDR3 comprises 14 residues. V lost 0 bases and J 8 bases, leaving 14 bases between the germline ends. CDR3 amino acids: CASSVALTDFGYTF. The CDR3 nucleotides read TGTGCCAGCAGCGTAGCCCTGACAGACTTCGGCTACACCTTC. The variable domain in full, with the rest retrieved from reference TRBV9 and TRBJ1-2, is DSGVTQTPKHLITATGQRVTLRCSPRSGDLSVYWYQQSLDQGLQFLIQYYNGEERAKGNILERFSAQQFPDLHSELNLSSLELGDSALYFCASSVALTDFGYTFGSGTRLTVV.

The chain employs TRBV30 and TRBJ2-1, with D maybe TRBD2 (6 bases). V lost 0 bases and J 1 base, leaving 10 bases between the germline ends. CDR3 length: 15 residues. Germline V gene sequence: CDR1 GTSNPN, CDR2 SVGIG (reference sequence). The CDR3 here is CAWSVHRGSYNEQFF. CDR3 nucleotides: TGTGCCTGGAGTGTACACCGGGGGTCCTACAATGAGCAGTTCTTC.

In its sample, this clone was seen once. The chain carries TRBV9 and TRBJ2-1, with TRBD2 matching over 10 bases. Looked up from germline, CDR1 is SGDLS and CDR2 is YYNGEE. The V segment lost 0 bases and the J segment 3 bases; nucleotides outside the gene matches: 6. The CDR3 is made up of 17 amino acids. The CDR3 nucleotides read TGTGCCAGCAGCGTAGCCAGCGGGGGGGCCTTCTACAATGAGCAGTTCTTC. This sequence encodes CASSVASGGAFYNEQFF.

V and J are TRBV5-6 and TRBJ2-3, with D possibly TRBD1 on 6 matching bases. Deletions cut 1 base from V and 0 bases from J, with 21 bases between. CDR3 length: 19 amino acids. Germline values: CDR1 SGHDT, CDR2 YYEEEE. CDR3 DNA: TGTGCCAGCAGCTTGCTTCTTCGTTGGACAGCAAGTAGCACAGATACGCAGTATTTT. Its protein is CASSLLLRWTASSTDTQYF. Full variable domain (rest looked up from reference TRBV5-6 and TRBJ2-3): DAGVTQSPTHLIKTRGQQVTLRCSPKSGHDTVSWYQQALGQGPQFIFQYYEEEERQRGNFPDRFSGHQFPNYSSELNVNALLLGDSALYLCASSLLLRWTASSTDTQYFGPGTRLTVL.

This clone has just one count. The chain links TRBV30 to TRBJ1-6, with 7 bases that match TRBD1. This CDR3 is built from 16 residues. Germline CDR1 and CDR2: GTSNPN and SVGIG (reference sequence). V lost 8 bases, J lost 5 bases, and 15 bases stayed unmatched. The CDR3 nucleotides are TGTGCCCTGAATCGTGGGCGGACAGGAAATAATTCACCCCTCCACTTT. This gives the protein CALNRGRTGNNSPLHF.

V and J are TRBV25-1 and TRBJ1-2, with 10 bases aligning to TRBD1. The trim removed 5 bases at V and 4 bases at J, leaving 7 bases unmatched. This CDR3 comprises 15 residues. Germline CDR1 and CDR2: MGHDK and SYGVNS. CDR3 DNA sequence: TGTGCCAGCAGTTCCCCGACAGGGGGCTCCTATGGCTACACCTTC. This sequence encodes CASSSPTGGSYGYTF.